The next 32 T cell receptor beta chains were all read from a single sample in a study of technical replicates of blood from a handful of donors (dated by TCRdb to between 2016 and 2019). The method was the immunoSEQ multiplex PCR assay. TCRdb mirrors the immuneACCESS table, restricted to in-frame sequences. Some clones are absent from its copies; in checked studies, under half trace to an unresolved V gene, and the reason for the others is unknown. The sample table holds approximately 50,000 clones, of which less than 95% were seen once. The ten top clones hold approximately 0.22% of the sample. The source material was T cells isolated from PBMCs. Receptors were obtained from a human donor in good health.

This chain joins TRBV11-2 and TRBJ2-2; 8 bases match TRBD2. Germline loops: CDR1 SGHAT, CDR2 FQNNGV. J was trimmed by 8 bases and V by 3 bases; bases with no gene match: 5. The CDR3 runs 14 residues. The CDR3 DNA reads TGTGCCAGCAGCTTGGGACTAGATCTGGGGGAGCTGTTTTTT. It encodes CASSLGLDLGELFF. Full variable domain (rest looked up from reference TRBV11-2 and TRBJ2-2): EAGVAQSPRYKIIEKRQSVAFWCNPISGHATLYWYQQILGQGPKLLIQFQNNGVVDDSQLPKDRFSAERLKGVDSTLKIQPAKLEDSAVYLCASSLGLDLGELFFGEGSRLTVL.

This rearrangement joins TRBV13 to TRBJ1-1; 10 bases are shared with TRBD1. This CDR3 is 16 amino acids long. Germline CDR1 reads PRHDT; CDR2 reads FYEKMQ (reference sequence). J was trimmed by 4 bases and V by 5 bases; bases with no gene match: 10. The CDR3 here is CASSLQTGGLFTEAFF. Here the CDR3 DNA reads TGTGCCAGCAGCCTCCAGACAGGGGGCCTCTTCACTGAAGCTTTCTTT.

This sequence joins TRBV10-1 and TRBJ2-2, with D tentatively TRBD1 (6 bases). The CDR3 is 12 residues long. V was cut by 7 bases and J by 3 bases, with 6 bases left in between. The V gene's germline CDR1 is WNHNN and CDR2 SYGVQD (reference sequence). The DNA for the CDR3 is TGCGCCAGCAAGGGGGACACCGGGGAGCTGTTTTTT. As protein: CASKGDTGELFF.

A single count supports this clone. CDR3 sequence reads: CASSTFRVRLSRDYGYTF. For the CDR3, the DNA is TGTGCCAGCAGCACCTTCAGGGTGAGGCTTAGTCGGGACTATGGCTACACCTTC. The chain joins TRBV5-4 to TRBJ1-2; D is perhaps TRBD1 (5 bases). V was pared by 4 bases and J by 3 bases, with 25 bases between. Germline CDR1 SGHNT, CDR2 YYREEE (reference sequence). The CDR3 sequence is 18 residues long.

The genes are TRBV5-6 and TRBJ1-1; possibly TRBD1 for D (6 bases). The germline V gene has CDR1 SGHDT and CDR2 YYEEEE. Trimming shortened V by 1 base and J by 3 bases, and 19 bases separated the two germline ends. This CDR3 is built from 17 residues. CDR3 sequence: CASSLLGAPTRDTEAFF. In DNA, the CDR3 is TGTGCCAGCAGCTTGTTGGGGGCCCCAACCCGGGACACTGAAGCTTTCTTT.

The chain combines TRBV10-3 with TRBJ2-1, with D perhaps TRBD1 (5 bases). CDR3 length: 12 amino acids. Germline-derived CDR1 and CDR2 are ENHRY and SYGVKD. Trimming stripped 4 bases from V and 5 bases from J, with 6 bases between. The DNA of the CDR3 is TGTGCCATCAGTGTACAGGACAATGAGCAGTTCTTC. Its translation: CAISVQDNEQFF.

CDR3 residues: CASKTAGGGVQETQYF. The CDR3 DNA follows: TGCGCCAGCAAAACGGCGGGGGGCGGGGTACAAGAGACCCAGTACTTC. The J gene is TRBJ2-5, the V gene TRBV5-1; 8 nucleotides match TRBD2. The CDR3 extends over 16 amino acids. Looked up from germline, CDR1 is SGHRS and CDR2 is YFSETQ. The V gene end was trimmed by 6 bases and the J gene end by 2 bases; junction bases not matched to a gene: 12. Complete variable domain (other parts from reference TRBV5-1 and TRBJ2-5): KAGVTQTPRYLIKTRGQQVTLSCSPISGHRSVSWYQQTPGQGLQFLFEYFSETQRNKGNFPGRFSGRQFSNSRSEMNVSTLELGDSALYLCASKTAGGGVQETQYFGPGTRLLVL.

The chain employs TRBV13 and TRBJ2-2; 10 nucleotides match TRBD1. Per germline, CDR1 PRHDT and CDR2 FYEKMQ (reference sequence). V lost 5 bases, J lost 3 bases, and 12 bases stayed unmatched. The CDR3 has 18 amino acids. The CDR3 spells CASSPNPLGTGDTGELFF. The CDR3 DNA reads TGTGCCAGCAGCCCAAACCCGTTGGGGACAGGGGACACCGGGGAGCTGTTTTTT.

This chain connects TRBV7-9 to TRBJ2-5; 7 bases agree with TRBD1. Trimming cost V 5 bases and J 2 bases; bases outside gene matches: 5. CDR1 SEHNR and CDR2 FQNEAQ come from the germline V gene (reference sequence). CDR3 length: 14 residues. The CDR3 DNA follows: TGTGCCAGCAGCCCTGACAGGGAACAAGAGACCCAGTACTTC. This sequence encodes CASSPDREQETQYF.

The rearrangement joins TRBV9 to TRBJ2-1, with 9 bases lining up with TRBD2. CDR1 is SGDLS and CDR2 is YYNGEE in the germline V gene. The CDR3 totals 15 residues. The trim removed 3 bases at V and 6 bases at J, leaving 7 bases unmatched. The CDR3 DNA is TGTGCCAGCAGCGGACCGGGACTAGCCCTCAATGAGCAGTTCTTC. Translated: CASSGPGLALNEQFF.

This clone was seen only once. J is TRBJ2-2 and V is TRBV6-5, with D perhaps matching TRBD2 (5 bases). The CDR3 runs 16 residues. Germline assignment: CDR1 MNHEY and CDR2 SVGAGI. V lost 0 bases and J lost 2, with 10 bases in between. DNA for the CDR3: TGTGCCAGCAGTTACTCACTGGACTTTAACACCGGGGAGCTGTTTTTT. Translating gives CASSYSLDFNTGELFF.

This chain joins TRBV9 and TRBJ2-7; the D gene is possibly TRBD1 (5 bases). The germline CDR1 and CDR2 sequences are SGDLS and YYNGEE. This CDR3 contains 15 residues. With 1 base removed from V and 5 bases from J, the gap between germline ends came to 16 bases. The CDR3 DNA reads as TGTGCCAGCAGCGTAAACCCAGGGTATAGCCACGAGCAGTACTTC. Residues: CASSVNPGYSHEQYF.

This sequence joins TRBV9 and TRBJ2-7, with 10 positions matching TRBD1. V dropped 2 bases and J dropped 6; count of bases not matched to a gene: 5. The CDR3 is 14 amino acids. The germline V gene encodes CDR1 SGDLS and CDR2 YYNGEE. This CDR3 reads CASSVSGTGVEQYF. The CDR3 coding sequence is TGTGCCAGCAGCGTTTCCGGGACAGGGGTCGAGCAGTACTTC.

This clone was picked up one time. This chain connects TRBV11-2 to TRBJ2-3, with D possibly matching TRBD2 (5 bases). Trimming shortened V by 2 bases and J by 2 bases, and 17 bases separated the two germline ends. This CDR3 is 17 amino acids long. CDR1 is SGHAT, CDR2 FQNNGV, per germline. The DNA for the CDR3 is TGTGCCAGCAGCTTAATGATAAATGGGAGATTCACAGATACGCAGTATTTT. Translation gives CASSLMINGRFTDTQYF.

The chain employs TRBV5-1 and TRBJ2-5, with a tentative D call TRBD2 (5 bases). V was cut by 0 bases and J by 3 bases, with 9 bases left in between. Germline loops: CDR1 SGHRS, CDR2 YFSETQ. This CDR3 region has 14 residues. CDR3 in DNA: TGCGCCAGCAGCTTGGAACCCGGGGAAGAGACCCAGTACTTC. Translating gives CASSLEPGEETQYF.

The chain joins TRBV6-5 to TRBJ2-7, with 10 positions matching TRBD1. Germline CDR1 is MNHEY and CDR2 is SVGAGI. CDR3 length: 14 residues. Losses at the gene ends were 6 bases for V and 1 base for J; bases not matched to a gene: 3. CDR3 in amino acids: CASRVGQGSYEQYF. The CDR3 region has the DNA TGTGCCAGCAGGGTGGGACAGGGGTCCTACGAGCAGTACTTC.

The chain has TRBV6-5 and TRBJ1-1, with 7 bases matching TRBD1. This CDR3 region has 13 residues. V dropped 6 bases and J dropped 0; count of bases not matched to a gene: 1. CDR1 and CDR2 (germline): MNHEY, SVGAGI. Here the CDR3 reads CASRDRMNTEAFF. In nucleotides, the CDR3 is TGTGCCAGCAGGGACAGGATGAACACTGAAGCTTTCTTT.

The chain uses TRBV14 and TRBJ2-1; 7 positions match TRBD2. The germline V gene encodes CDR1 SGHDN and CDR2 FVKESK. The CDR3 runs 15 residues. V was clipped by 3 bases and J by 10 bases; unmatched bases: 12. This CDR3 is CASSHTSGNREEQFF. The CDR3, as DNA: TGTGCCAGCAGCCATACGAGCGGGAATCGAGAGGAGCAGTTCTTC.

This chain links TRBV7-3 with TRBJ2-5; the match to TRBD2 covers 7 bases. Germline V gene lookup returns CDR1 SGHTA and CDR2 FQGTGA. The V segment lost 2 bases and the J segment 3 bases; nucleotides outside the gene matches: 3. The CDR3 runs to 14 residues. CDR3 residues: CASSLVGGEETQYF. DNA of the CDR3: TGTGCCAGCAGCTTAGTTGGGGGGGAAGAGACCCAGTACTTC.

This clone was seen only once. The chain carries TRBV28 and TRBJ2-7; TRBD1 matches at 11 bases. In germline, CDR1 is MDHEN, CDR2 SYDVKM. The V gene end was trimmed by 6 bases and the J gene end by 0 bases; junction bases not matched to a gene: 4. The CDR3 extends over 15 amino acids. The CDR3 DNA follows: TGTGCCAGCAGGCACGGGACAGGGGGCTCCTACGAGCAGTACTTC. Protein sequence: CASRHGTGGSYEQYF.

The chain links TRBV7-9 to TRBJ2-1; 9 nucleotides align to TRBD2. The V gene end was trimmed by 5 bases and the J gene end by 7 bases; junction bases not matched to a gene: 12. Germline V gene sequence: CDR1 SEHNR, CDR2 FQNEAQ (reference sequence). The CDR3 contains 16 residues. The CDR3 DNA follows: TGTGCCAGCAGCCCCCCTCGGCGGGAGGGAACGAATGAGCAGTTCTTC. This encodes CASSPPRREGTNEQFF.

The chain carries TRBV15 and TRBJ2-2; 9 bases are a match to TRBD2. CDR1 and CDR2 (germline): LNHNV, YYDKDF (reference sequence). This CDR3 region has 16 residues. V trimming: 4 bases; J trimming: 0 bases; junction bases outside the gene matches: 3. CDR3 coding DNA: TGTGCCACCAGCACCCTAGCGGGATCGAACACCGGGGAGCTGTTTTTT. This codes for CATSTLAGSNTGELFF.

This sequence joins TRBV14 and TRBJ2-3; D is unclear. Germline V lookup: CDR1 SGHDN, CDR2 FVKESK. The CDR3 contains 11 residues. Trimming stripped 5 bases from V and 8 bases from J, with 8 bases between. The CDR3 loop is CASSERVTQYF. DNA of the CDR3: TGTGCCAGCAGCGAGAGAGTTACGCAGTATTTT.

To note about this clone: One end of the junction does not line up with germline, which may come from a read error. The chain recombines TRBV5-1 with TRBJ2-7; the match to TRBD1 covers 9 bases. The CDR3 extends over 13 amino acids. The germline V gene has CDR1 SGHRS and CDR2 YFSETQ. The CDR3 DNA reads as TGCGCCAGCAGCTTGGACAGGGGGCACGAGCAGTATTTC. The encoded protein is CASSLDRGHEQYF.

The CDR3 protein is CASSLNTGKNEQFF. For the CDR3, the DNA is TGTGCCAGCAGCTTAAATACGGGGAAGAATGAGCAGTTCTTC. This sequence joins TRBV7-3 and TRBJ2-1; the D gene is possibly TRBD2 (5 bases). Trimming removed 1 base from V and 7 bases from J, with 11 bases in between. CDR1 is SGHTA and CDR2 is FQGTGA in the germline V gene. CDR3 length: 14 amino acids.

The chain uses TRBV5-1 and TRBJ2-2; D is unresolved. This CDR3 has 14 residues. Trimming stripped 5 bases from V and 6 bases from J, with 14 bases between. Germline V gives CDR1 SGHRS, CDR2 YFSETQ. In DNA, the CDR3 is TGCGCCAGCAGTTCCCAACCCCCGGCCGGGGAGCTGTTTTTT. As protein: CASSSQPPAGELFF.

The gene calls are TRBV15 and TRBJ2-3, with D hard to call. Germline V gene data show CDR1 as LNHNV and CDR2 as YYDKDF (reference sequence). The CDR3 length is 13 residues. V shed 0 bases and J shed 4 bases, with 5 bases lying between them. This chain's CDR3 is CATSRDIADTQYF. DNA for the CDR3: TGTGCCACCAGCAGAGATATCGCAGATACGCAGTATTTT.

The chain couples TRBV11-3 to TRBJ2-7; D is unresolved. V was cut by 1 base and J by 9 bases, with 7 bases left in between. The CDR3 length is 11 residues. Per germline, CDR1 SGHNT and CDR2 YENEEA. The CDR3 nucleotides read TGTGCCAGCAGCTTAGGGCTTCGGCAGTACTTC. Its translation is CASSLGLRQYF.

The V gene is TRBV11-2, the J gene TRBJ2-1; D may be TRBD2 (5 bases). Germline V gene lookup returns CDR1 SGHAT and CDR2 FQNNGV. Trimming stripped 9 bases from V and 6 bases from J, with 21 bases between. The CDR3 has 15 residues. The CDR3 loop reads CASDRGTVWGNEQFF. The CDR3 DNA sequence: TGTGCCAGTGATCGGGGAACAGTCTGGGGCAATGAGCAGTTCTTC.

The J gene is TRBJ2-5, the V gene TRBV29-1; 7 bases are a match to TRBD2. CDR1 SQVTM and CDR2 ANQGSEA come from the germline V gene. The CDR3 has 15 residues. Trimming removed 0 bases from V and 5 bases from J; junction bases left unmatched: 9. CDR3 region: CSVEEAGALWETQYF. DNA of the CDR3: TGCAGCGTTGAAGAGGCGGGAGCTCTCTGGGAGACCCAGTACTTC.

The chain uses TRBV7-9 and TRBJ1-2, with a possible D match to TRBD1 (5 bases). Germline V lookup: CDR1 SEHNR, CDR2 FQNEAQ (reference sequence). The CDR3 runs to 14 residues. V shed 0 bases and J shed 8 bases, with 13 bases lying between them. CDR3 in DNA: TGTGCCAGCAGCTTAGCTCCCTATCGACAGGGCTACACCTTC. It codes for CASSLAPYRQGYTF.

The J gene is TRBJ2-7, the V gene TRBV9; TRBD2 matches 12 bases. Trimming took 4 bases from V and 5 from J; bases not matched to a gene: 4. Germline lookup yields CDR1 SGDLS and CDR2 YYNGEE. CDR3 length equals 14 residues. CDR3 residues: CASSWTSGMDEQYF. The DNA of the CDR3 is TGTGCCAGCAGCTGGACTAGCGGGATGGACGAGCAGTACTTC.